This T cell receptor (beta chain) was profiled in a study of blood T cell repertoires in COVID-19. About the study: The United States, Italy and Spain were the sources of the acute and convalescent COVID-19 samples. Sample material is recorded as cDNA or gDNA derived from T cells, B-cell-depleted T cells, or PBMCs.

The ends were cut back, 3 bases at V and 0 bases at J, with 12 bases in the middle. CDR3 length: 17 residues. CDR1 and CDR2 (germline): MRHNA, SNTAGT. Methods used by the authors: Reference gene primers were amplified, and this amplification served to estimate nucleated cell counts. TCRdb's copy holds only in-frame clones and misses some; the assay was immunoSEQ multiplex PCR. V, J and clone size are taken as reported in that table, and D and trimming were inferred from the DNA itself. The repertoire includes about 200,000 clones, approximately 81% of them detected once, and 4.5% to 5% sits in the top ten. This clone was recorded only once.

The sequenced sample was peripheral blood. This clonotype was obtained from an elderly woman with acute or convalescent COVID-19. This chain uses TRBV6-4 with TRBJ2-6; possibly TRBD1 for D (6 bases). As DNA, the CDR3 is TGTGCCAGCAGTGAGGGCAGGGGCTACTCTGGGGCCAACGTCCTGACTTTC. Protein product: CASSEGRGYSGANVLTF.